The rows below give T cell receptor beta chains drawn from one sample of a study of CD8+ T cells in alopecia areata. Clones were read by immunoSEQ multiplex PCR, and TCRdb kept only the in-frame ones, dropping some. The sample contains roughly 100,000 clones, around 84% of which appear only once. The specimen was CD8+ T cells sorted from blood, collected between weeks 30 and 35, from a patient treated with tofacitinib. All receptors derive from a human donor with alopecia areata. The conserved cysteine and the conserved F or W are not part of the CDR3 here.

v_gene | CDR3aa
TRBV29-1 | SVEGTGLRFNEQF
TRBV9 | ASSPGQGETNTEAF
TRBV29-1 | SVKKSGPSSYEQY
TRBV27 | ASSLGGVPSYEQY
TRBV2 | ASRVRDAQSYEQY
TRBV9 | ASSVGGGDYGYT
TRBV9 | ASSPQGTSGSYNEQF
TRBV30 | ASSVGDLYEQY
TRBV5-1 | ASSLSLAGVMYEQF
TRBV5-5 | ASSYIAPSYNEQF
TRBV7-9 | ASSSPDSYEQY
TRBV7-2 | ASSPLRDEQF
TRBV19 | ASSIPWSSYNEQF
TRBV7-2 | ASSFLTRGNSYEQY
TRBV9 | ASSQLPSGGATDTQY
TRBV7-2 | ASSRTSGSVNYEQY
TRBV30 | AWSGPGLDTQY
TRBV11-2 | ASSRGTGGFEQY
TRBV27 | ASSSGGRAQETQY
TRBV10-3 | AISDPPGAVDTGELF
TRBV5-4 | ATPGVGTGELF
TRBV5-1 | ASSLGLQQPQH
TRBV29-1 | SVHGSGQNYGYT
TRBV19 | ASNERGSYNEQF
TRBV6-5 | ASSYGTPGANVLT
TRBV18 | ASSGDSYEQY
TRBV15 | ATSENLGSVDEKLF
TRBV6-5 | ASSYGSGINHGYT
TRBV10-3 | AQDRSGYEQY
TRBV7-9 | ASSPGQGRDTEAF
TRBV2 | ASRPGTQRYGYT